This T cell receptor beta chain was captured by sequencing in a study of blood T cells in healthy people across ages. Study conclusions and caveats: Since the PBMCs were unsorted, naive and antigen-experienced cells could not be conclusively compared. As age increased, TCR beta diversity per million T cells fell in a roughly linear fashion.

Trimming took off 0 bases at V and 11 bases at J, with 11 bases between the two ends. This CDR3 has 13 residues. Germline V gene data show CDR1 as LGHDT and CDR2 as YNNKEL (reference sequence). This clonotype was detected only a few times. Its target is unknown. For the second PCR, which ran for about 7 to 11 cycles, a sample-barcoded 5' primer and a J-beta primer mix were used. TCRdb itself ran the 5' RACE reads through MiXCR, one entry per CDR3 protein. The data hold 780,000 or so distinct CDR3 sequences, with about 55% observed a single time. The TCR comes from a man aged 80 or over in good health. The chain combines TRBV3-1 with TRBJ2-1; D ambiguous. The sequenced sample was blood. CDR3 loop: CASSQEVAAKQFF. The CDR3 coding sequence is TGTGCCAGCAGCCAAGAAGTGGCCGCTAAGCAGTTCTTC.